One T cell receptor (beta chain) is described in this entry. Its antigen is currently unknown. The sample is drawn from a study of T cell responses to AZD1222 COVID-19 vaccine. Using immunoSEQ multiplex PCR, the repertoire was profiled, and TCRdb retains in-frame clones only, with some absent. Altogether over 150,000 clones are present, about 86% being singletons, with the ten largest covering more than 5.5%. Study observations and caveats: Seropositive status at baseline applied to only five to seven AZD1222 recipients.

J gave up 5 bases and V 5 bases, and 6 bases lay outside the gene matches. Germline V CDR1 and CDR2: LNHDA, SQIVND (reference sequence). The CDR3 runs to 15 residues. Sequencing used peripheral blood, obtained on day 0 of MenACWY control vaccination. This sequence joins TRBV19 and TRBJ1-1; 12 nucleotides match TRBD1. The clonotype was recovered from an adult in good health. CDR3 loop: CASSRPGQGATEAFF. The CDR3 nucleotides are TGTGCCAGTAGTCGCCCGGGACAGGGGGCGACTGAAGCTTTCTTT.